Below, 10 T cell receptor beta chains from the same sample are listed, as sequenced in a study of blood T cell repertoires in COVID-19. Sequencing used immunoSEQ multiplex PCR; TCRdb keeps in-frame clones, though not all of them. The sample has some 69,000 clones, 70% to 85% seen once. Specimen: peripheral blood. The receptors here all came from a woman in her sixties with acute or convalescent COVID-19.

V usage is TRBV4-1 and J usage is TRBJ1-6; 10 bases fit TRBD1. The CDR3 has 17 amino acids. CDR1 and CDR2 from the germline V gene are MGHRA and YSYEKL. V shed 7 bases, J shed 5 bases, and the junction held 11 bases outside the gene matches. The CDR3 sequence: CASTQSGTGVNNSPLHF. CDR3 bases: TGCGCCAGCACTCAGTCTGGGACAGGGGTGAATAATTCACCCCTCCACTTT.

This clone was seen once. The chain has TRBV6-1 and TRBJ2-7; a weak D match, TRBD1 (5 bases). The CDR3 extends over 17 amino acids. V was cut by 4 bases and J by 5 bases, with 24 bases left in between. Germline V gene data show CDR1 as MNHNS and CDR2 as SASEGT. The CDR3 loop reads CASSGPNWVGASHEQYF. In DNA form, the CDR3 reads TGTGCCAGCAGTGGCCCCAACTGGGTAGGGGCATCCCACGAGCAGTACTTC.

The chain has TRBV7-9 and TRBJ2-7; D is perhaps TRBD1 (6 bases). Germline-derived CDR1 and CDR2 are SEHNR and FQNEAQ (reference sequence). CDR3 length equals 14 residues. Deletions cut 5 bases from V and 6 bases from J, with 17 bases between. The DNA of the CDR3 is TGTGCCAGCAGCCGGACAGCGGTCGGGGTCGAGCAGTACTTC. Translation gives CASSRTAVGVEQYF.

The genes are TRBV18 and TRBJ1-3; D ambiguous. The CDR3 runs to 14 residues. The germline V and J ends were trimmed by 6 bases and 4 bases, with 13 bases remaining between them. Germline V CDR1 and CDR2: KGHSH, LQKENI. CDR3 amino acids: CASSKADPGNTIYF. CDR3 nucleotides: TGTGCCAGCTCTAAGGCGGATCCCGGAAACACCATATATTTT.

In its sample, this clone was seen a few times. The chain is built from TRBV18 and TRBJ1-5; no definite D call. Looked up from germline, CDR1 is KGHSH and CDR2 is LQKENI. CDR3 length equals 14 residues. The V gene lost 2 bases and the J gene lost 7 bases, with 12 bases spanning the gap. The CDR3 DNA follows: TGTGCCAGCTCACCAGACCGGGTAGGCCAGCCCCAGCATTTT. Protein: CASSPDRVGQPQHF.

The rearrangement uses TRBV7-8 and TRBJ2-7; D perhaps matches TRBD2 (5 bases). This CDR3 is 14 amino acids long. The germline V gene encodes CDR1 SGHVS and CDR2 FQNEAQ. The V end was cut by 6 bases, the J end by 0 bases, with 12 bases between. In nucleotides, the CDR3 is TGTGCCAGCAGTTTTCGGACTTCCTCCTACGAGCAGTACTTC. It specifies CASSFRTSSYEQYF. The full variable domain, rest sourced from reference TRBV7-8 and TRBJ2-7, is GAGVSQSPRYKVAKRGQDVALRCDPISGHVSLFWYQQALGQGPEFLTYFQNEAQLDKSGLPSDRFFAERPEGSVSTLKIQRTQQEDSAVYLCASSFRTSSYEQYFGPGTRLTVT.

This chain connects TRBV30 to TRBJ2-3; possibly TRBD2 for D (5 bases). The CDR3 length is 16 residues. Deletions cut 3 bases from V and 4 bases from J, with 20 bases between. Germline assignment: CDR1 GTSNPN and CDR2 SVGIG (reference sequence). The CDR3 spells CAWSPRGAVQADTQYF. The CDR3 DNA follows: TGTGCCTGGAGCCCCCGAGGAGCGGTTCAAGCAGATACGCAGTATTTT.

This sequence joins TRBV7-9 and TRBJ1-4; TRBD1 matches 8 bases. Germline-derived CDR1 and CDR2 are SEHNR and FQNEAQ (reference sequence). The CDR3 consists of 14 residues. V was pared by 5 bases and J by 3 bases, with 2 bases of the junction left unmatched. CDR3 in amino acids: CASSETGANEKLFF. The CDR3 bases are TGTGCCAGCAGCGAGACAGGGGCTAATGAAAAACTGTTTTTT.

The chain is built from TRBV9 and TRBJ1-1; D is undetermined. The CDR3 has 13 residues. Trimming shortened V by 7 bases and J by 1 base, and 11 bases separated the two germline ends. The V gene's germline CDR1 is SGDLS and CDR2 YYNGEE. CDR3 coding DNA: TGTGCCAGCGCCAAACATTCGAACACTGAAGCTTTCTTT. Translation: CASAKHSNTEAFF.

The rearrangement joins TRBV4-2 to TRBJ2-1; 14 bases match TRBD2. This CDR3 spans 18 amino acids. V lost 6 bases to trimming and J lost 8 bases; unmatched junction nucleotides: 15. The germline gives CDR1 LGHNA, CDR2 YNFKEQ. CDR3 protein: CASRKRTGLAGATDEQFF. The CDR3 DNA follows: TGTGCCAGCAGGAAGCGGACGGGACTAGCGGGAGCAACCGATGAGCAGTTCTTC.